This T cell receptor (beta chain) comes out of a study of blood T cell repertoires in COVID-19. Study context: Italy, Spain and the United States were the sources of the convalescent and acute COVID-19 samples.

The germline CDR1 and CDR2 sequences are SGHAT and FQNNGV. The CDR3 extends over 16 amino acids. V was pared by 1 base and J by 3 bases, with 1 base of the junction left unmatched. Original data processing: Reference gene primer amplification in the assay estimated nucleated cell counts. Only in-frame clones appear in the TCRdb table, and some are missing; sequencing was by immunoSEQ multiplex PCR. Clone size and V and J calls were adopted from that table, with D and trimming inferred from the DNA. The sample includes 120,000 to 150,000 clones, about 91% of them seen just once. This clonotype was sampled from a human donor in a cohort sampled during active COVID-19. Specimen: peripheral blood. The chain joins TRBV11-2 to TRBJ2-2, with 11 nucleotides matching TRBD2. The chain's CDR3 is CASSLGLAGYTGELFF. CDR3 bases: TGTGCCAGCAGCTTAGGACTAGCGGGGTACACCGGGGAGCTGTTTTTT.